This TCR beta chain was observed in a study of blood T cell repertoires in COVID-19. Study-level background: From the United States, Italy and Spain came samples of acute and convalescent COVID-19. From T cells, B-cell-depleted T cells, or PBMCs came the material, which was cDNA or gDNA.

The data were produced by immunoSEQ multiplex PCR, yet TCRdb's version contains in-frame clones alone and is incomplete. The sample consists of more than 200,000 clones, around nine tenths of them appearing once. This CDR3 is built from 18 residues. V was pared by 0 bases and J by 0 bases, with 17 bases between. CDR1 and CDR2 (germline): MGHRA, YSYEKL. The chain combines TRBV4-1 with TRBJ1-1, with TRBD1 as a possible D gene (5 bases). Sample: peripheral blood. This sequence was found in a man aged 35 to 55 with acute or convalescent COVID-19. CDR3 nucleotide sequence: TGCGCCAGCAGCCAAGATGGGGGGTTTAGGTCCATGAACACTGAAGCTTTCTTT. Translation gives CASSQDGGFRSMNTEAFF.